The 20 T cell receptor beta chains reported below all come from one sample, sequenced in a study of control samples from healthy donors and cancer patients. Assay used: immunoSEQ multiplex PCR; TCRdb lists only in-frame clones, some missing. Here the sample table reports about 200,000 clones. The sample was blood. The receptor set was obtained from a woman in her 30s in good health.

The chain recombines TRBV3-1 (or the pseudogene TRBV3-2) with TRBJ1-3; D may be TRBD1 (5 bases). The CDR3 totals 12 residues. V lost 4 bases and J 9 bases, leaving 10 bases between the germline ends. Germline CDR1 is LGHDT and CDR2 is YNNKEL (reference sequence). CDR3 protein: CASSRSGGTIYF. The CDR3 nucleotides are TGTGCCAGCAGCCGCAGTGGGGGCACCATATATTTT.

The chain joins TRBV4-3 to TRBJ1-1, with D unclear. Germline CDR1 LGHNA, CDR2 YSLEER. CDR3 length equals 15 residues. The V gene lost 0 bases and the J gene lost 10 bases, with 18 bases spanning the gap. The CDR3, as DNA: TGCGCCAGCAGCCAAGACGGTGCGAGACTTGGCCGAGCTTTCTTT. It specifies CASSQDGARLGRAFF.

J is TRBJ1-6 and V is TRBV28; 9 nucleotides agree with TRBD1. The trim removed 7 bases at V and 3 bases at J, leaving 4 bases unmatched. The CDR3 is 15 amino acids. In germline, CDR1 is MDHEN, CDR2 SYDVKM. CDR3 loop: CASNTGGNYNSPLHF. The CDR3 DNA reads as TGTGCCAGCAATACAGGGGGCAACTATAATTCACCCCTCCACTTT.

This sequence joins TRBV7-2 and TRBJ1-1; 9 nucleotides agree with TRBD1. In germline, CDR1 is SGHTA, CDR2 FQGNSA. This CDR3 has 16 amino acids. Losses at the gene ends were 6 bases for V and 0 bases for J; bases not matched to a gene: 8. This CDR3 is CASRSQGALMNTEAFF. The CDR3 DNA sequence: TGTGCCAGCAGGTCACAGGGGGCCCTGATGAACACTGAAGCTTTCTTT.

The rearrangement links TRBV19 to TRBJ1-1, with 7 bases fitting TRBD1. V was pared by 6 bases and J by 1 base, with 2 bases of the junction left unmatched. Looked up from germline, CDR1 is LNHDA and CDR2 is SQIVND (reference sequence). The CDR3 is 13 residues long. The CDR3 here is CASSWTGNTEAFF. CDR3 nucleotide sequence: TGTGCCAGTAGCTGGACAGGGAACACTGAAGCTTTCTTT.

The CDR3 loop reads CASSYSIRANHQPQHF. In nucleotides, the CDR3 is TGTGCCAGCAGTTACTCGATTCGGGCCAACCATCAGCCCCAGCATTTT. This sequence joins TRBV6-2 or TRBV6-3 and TRBJ1-5; D not resolved. The CDR3 sequence is 16 residues long. V shed 0 bases and J shed 5 bases, with 14 bases lying between them. Germline V gene sequence: CDR1 MNHEY, CDR2 SVGEGT.

The chain joins TRBV5-4 to TRBJ1-2, with D possibly being TRBD1 (6 bases). Per the germline V gene, CDR1 is SGHNT and CDR2 is YYREEE (reference sequence). This CDR3 spans 13 amino acids. V was pared by 3 bases and J by 11 bases, with 17 bases between. CDR3 bases: TGTGCCAGCAGCTCACAGGGAAGGGTTGGGTACACCTTC. This translates into CASSSQGRVGYTF. Full variable domain (missing parts from reference TRBV5-4 and TRBJ1-2): ETGVTQSPTHLIKTRGQQVTLRCSSQSGHNTVSWYQQALGQGPQFIFQYYREEENGRGNFPPRFSGLQFPNYSSELNVNALELDDSALYLCASSSQGRVGYTFGSGTRLTVV.

This chain joins TRBV18 and TRBJ2-6, with a weak D call TRBD2 (5 bases). From germline, CDR1 is KGHSH and CDR2 LQKENI. The CDR3 contains 17 residues. V dropped 2 bases and J dropped 3 bases, with 14 bases sitting between them. This chain's CDR3 is CASSPYQRVGGANVLTF. DNA for the CDR3: TGTGCCAGCTCACCATATCAGAGGGTCGGTGGGGCCAACGTCCTGACTTTC.

The rearrangement links TRBV28 to TRBJ1-1; maybe TRBD1 (6 bases). The germline CDR1 and CDR2 sequences are MDHEN and SYDVKM. Trimming pared 5 bases from V and 5 bases from J, leaving 24 bases between. The CDR3 has 17 residues. In DNA form, the CDR3 reads TGTGCCAGCAGTACGTGGGACAATCCGGGGGGTAGAACTGAAGCTTTCTTT. It translates to CASSTWDNPGGRTEAFF. Supplemented by reference TRBV28 and TRBJ1-1, the full variable domain reads DVKVTQSSRYLVKRTGEKVFLECVQDMDHENMFWYRQDPGLGLRLIYFSYDVKMKEKGDIPEGYSVSREKKERFSLILESASTNQTSMYLCASSTWDNPGGRTEAFFGQGTRLTVV.

The chain's CDR3 is CASSQGTAGNTEAFF. The CDR3 coding sequence is TGCGCCAGCAGCCAAGGGACAGCTGGGAACACTGAAGCTTTCTTT. This sequence joins TRBV4-1 and TRBJ1-1; a possible D gene is TRBD1 (6 bases). Germline V CDR1 and CDR2: MGHRA, YSYEKL. The CDR3 length is 15 residues. V was pared by 1 base and J by 1 base, with 10 bases between.

The chain joins TRBV4-2 to TRBJ2-3; possibly TRBD2 for D (5 bases). Germline CDR1 LGHNA, CDR2 YNFKEQ. This CDR3 contains 17 residues. V was pared by 0 bases and J by 7 bases, with 20 bases between. This CDR3 is CASSQDKETPGMNTQYF. In DNA, the CDR3 is TGTGCCAGCAGCCAAGATAAGGAGACTCCCGGGATGAATACGCAGTATTTT.

CDR3 amino acids: CASSALLAGGSYEQYF. The DNA for the CDR3 is TGCGCCAGCAGTGCCCTTCTAGCGGGGGGTTCCTACGAGCAGTACTTC. The chain couples TRBV10-1 to TRBJ2-7; TRBD2 agrees at 11 bases. V lost 4 bases and J lost 1; bases outside the gene matches: 6. CDR1 is WNHNN and CDR2 is SYGVQD in the germline V gene (reference sequence). The CDR3 totals 16 residues.

The J gene is TRBJ1-4, the V gene TRBV5-1, with unresolved D. V was clipped by 5 bases and J by 4 bases, with 15 bases between them. The CDR3 covers 15 residues. Germline CDR1 reads SGHRS; CDR2 reads YFSETQ. The CDR3 nucleotides read TGCGCCAGCAGTCCCTCCTCGACAAGTAATGAAAAACTGTTTTTT. This translates into CASSPSSTSNEKLFF.

The chain carries TRBV28 and TRBJ2-2; D possibly corresponds to TRBD1 (5 bases). The CDR3 loop spans 14 amino acids. V was shortened by 7 bases and J by 3 bases, with 12 bases between the two germline ends. Germline V gene lookup returns CDR1 MDHEN and CDR2 SYDVKM. In DNA form, the CDR3 reads TGTGCCAGCAAAAGGGGTACCTACACCGGGGAGCTGTTTTTT. Translating it yields CASKRGTYTGELFF.

The rearrangement joins TRBV19 to TRBJ2-3; 8 positions agree with TRBD1. Trimming cost V 7 bases and J 2 bases; bases outside gene matches: 2. Germline CDR1 and CDR2: LNHDA and SQIVND (reference sequence). CDR3 length: 13 amino acids. The CDR3 nucleotides are TGTGCCAGTATGACAGGGGACACAGATACGCAGTATTTT. This encodes CASMTGDTDTQYF.

This sequence joins TRBV4-3 and TRBJ2-3, with 12 bases identical to TRBD2. Germline assignment: CDR1 LGHNA and CDR2 YSLEER. The junction had 9 bases not matched to a gene; V was cut back by 1 base and J by 4 bases. The CDR3 has 18 residues. Written as DNA, the CDR3 is TGCGCCAGCAGCCAAGGCCTGACTAGCGGGGGCATGTCAGATACGCAGTATTTT. Encoded protein: CASSQGLTSGGMSDTQYF.

The chain combines TRBV5-6 with TRBJ1-4; D gene ambiguous. V was pared by 6 bases and J by 0 bases, with 6 bases between. The V gene's germline CDR1 is SGHDT and CDR2 YYEEEE. The CDR3 consists of 13 residues. CDR3 in amino acids: CASTVATNEKLFF. DNA for the CDR3: TGTGCCAGCACAGTTGCAACTAATGAAAAACTGTTTTTT. The full variable domain, in which reference TRBV5-6 and TRBJ1-4 provide the parts outside the CDR3, is DAGVTQSPTHLIKTRGQQVTLRCSPKSGHDTVSWYQQALGQGPQFIFQYYEEEERQRGNFPDRFSGHQFPNYSSELNVNALLLGDSALYLCASTVATNEKLFFGSGTQLSVL.

The V gene is TRBV7-9, the J gene TRBJ2-7, with 9 positions matching TRBD1. V dropped 1 base and J dropped 4; count of bases not matched to a gene: 8. The germline CDR1 and CDR2 sequences are SEHNR and FQNEAQ (reference sequence). The CDR3 has 16 residues. The CDR3 is CASSLVGQGISYEQYF. CDR3 DNA: TGTGCCAGCAGCTTAGTGGGACAGGGAATAAGTTACGAGCAGTACTTC.

The V call is TRBV7-9, the J call TRBJ1-1, with D uncertain. Germline CDR1 is SEHNR and CDR2 is FQNEAQ (reference sequence). V shed 1 base and J shed 1 base, with 13 bases lying between them. This CDR3 comprises 16 residues. DNA of the CDR3: TGTGCCAGCAGCTTAGGGGCAGGATCGACGAACACTGAAGCTTTCTTT. Protein sequence: CASSLGAGSTNTEAFF.

For the CDR3, the DNA is TGTGCCAGCAGCTTTTTTGGGGGGGCTCGCGCTGGAAACACCATATATTTT. This gives the protein CASSFFGGARAGNTIYF. The chain joins TRBV7-9 to TRBJ1-3; a possible D gene is TRBD1 (6 bases). V was cut by 3 bases and J by 2 bases, with 17 bases left in between. The CDR3 length is 17 residues. In germline, CDR1 is SEHNR, CDR2 FQNEAQ (reference sequence).